This TCR beta chain was profiled in a study of CD8 T cells in Susac syndrome. The RNA, roughly 0.45 to 1 ug, was put through reverse transcription using random hexamers. Using its own MiXCR run on the immunoSEQ multiplex PCR reads, TCRdb lists one record per CDR3 protein. The sample holds 250,000 to 350,000 distinct CDR3 sequences, approximately 90% seen once. The length of the CDR3 is 18 residues. The germline V gene encodes CDR1 DFQATT and CDR2 SNEGSKA (reference sequence). V lost 5 bases and J lost 1; bases outside the gene matches: 11. Sequencing used CD4+ T cells from PBMCs. The rearrangement joins TRBV20-1 to TRBJ2-1; 13 bases are a match to TRBD2. The clonotype comes from a human donor with multiple sclerosis. The CDR3 loop is CSARRLAGGDWSYNEQFF. CDR3 nucleotide sequence: TGCAGTGCTCGGAGACTAGCGGGAGGTGATTGGTCCTACAATGAGCAGTTCTTC.